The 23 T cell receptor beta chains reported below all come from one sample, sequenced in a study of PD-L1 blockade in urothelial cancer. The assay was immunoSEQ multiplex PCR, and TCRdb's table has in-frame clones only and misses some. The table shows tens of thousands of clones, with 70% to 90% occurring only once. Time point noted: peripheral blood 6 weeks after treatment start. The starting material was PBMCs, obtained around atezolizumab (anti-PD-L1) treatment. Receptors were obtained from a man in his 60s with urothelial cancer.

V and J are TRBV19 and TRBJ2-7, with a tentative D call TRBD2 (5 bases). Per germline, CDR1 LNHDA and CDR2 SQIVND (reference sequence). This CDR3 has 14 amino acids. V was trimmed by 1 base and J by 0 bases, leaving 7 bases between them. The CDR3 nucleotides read TGTGCCAGTAGTATAGGAGGGAGCTCCTACGAGCAGTACTTC. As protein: CASSIGGSSYEQYF.

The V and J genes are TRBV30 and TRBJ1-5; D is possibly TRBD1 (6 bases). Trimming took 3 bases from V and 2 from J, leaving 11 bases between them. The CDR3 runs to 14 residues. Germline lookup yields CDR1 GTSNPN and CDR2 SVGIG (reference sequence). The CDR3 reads CAWSRGGGNQPQHF. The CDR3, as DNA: TGTGCCTGGAGCCGAGGGGGAGGCAATCAGCCCCAGCATTTT.

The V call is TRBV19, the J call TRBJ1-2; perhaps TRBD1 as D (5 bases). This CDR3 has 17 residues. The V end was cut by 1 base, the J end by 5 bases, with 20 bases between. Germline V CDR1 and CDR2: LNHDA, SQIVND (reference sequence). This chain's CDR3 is CASSIVVRGQGKYGYTF. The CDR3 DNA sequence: TGTGCCAGTAGTATAGTTGTCCGTGGGCAGGGTAAGTATGGCTACACCTTC.

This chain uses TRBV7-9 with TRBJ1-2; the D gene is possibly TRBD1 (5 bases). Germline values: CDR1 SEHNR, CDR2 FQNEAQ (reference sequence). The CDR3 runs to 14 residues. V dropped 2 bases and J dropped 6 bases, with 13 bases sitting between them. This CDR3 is CASSLFGGLDGYTF. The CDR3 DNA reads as TGTGCCAGCAGCTTATTTGGGGGGTTGGATGGCTACACCTTC.

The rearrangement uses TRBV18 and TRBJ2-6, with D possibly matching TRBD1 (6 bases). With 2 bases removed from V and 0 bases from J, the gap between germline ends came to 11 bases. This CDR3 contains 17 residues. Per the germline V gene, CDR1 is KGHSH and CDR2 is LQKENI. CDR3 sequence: CASSPWTVNSGANVLTF. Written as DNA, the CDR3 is TGTGCCAGCTCACCATGGACAGTGAACTCTGGGGCCAACGTCCTGACTTTC. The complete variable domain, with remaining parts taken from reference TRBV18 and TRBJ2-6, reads NAGVMQNPRHLVRRRGQEARLRCSPMKGHSHVYWYRQLPEEGLKFMVYLQKENIIDESGMPKERFSAEFPKEGPSILRIQQVVRGDSAAYFCASSPWTVNSGANVLTFGAGSRLTVL.

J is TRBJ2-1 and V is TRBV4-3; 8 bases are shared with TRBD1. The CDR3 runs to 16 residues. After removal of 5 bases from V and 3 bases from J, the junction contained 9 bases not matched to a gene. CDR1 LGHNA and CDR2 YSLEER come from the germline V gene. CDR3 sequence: CASSAHRDRFYNEQFF. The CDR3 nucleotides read TGCGCCAGCAGCGCCCACCGGGACAGGTTCTACAATGAGCAGTTCTTC.

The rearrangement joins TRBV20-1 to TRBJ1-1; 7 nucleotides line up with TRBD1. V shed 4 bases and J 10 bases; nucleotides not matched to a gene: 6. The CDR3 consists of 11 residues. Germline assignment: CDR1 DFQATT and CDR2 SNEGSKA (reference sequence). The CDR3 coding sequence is TGCAGTGCTATTCAGCAGGGGGTAGCTTTCTTT. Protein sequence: CSAIQQGVAFF.

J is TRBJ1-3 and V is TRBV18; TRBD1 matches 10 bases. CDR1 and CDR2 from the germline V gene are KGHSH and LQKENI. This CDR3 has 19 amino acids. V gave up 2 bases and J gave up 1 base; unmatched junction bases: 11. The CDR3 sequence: CASSPSGQGRGTSGNTIYF. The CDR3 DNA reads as TGTGCCAGCTCACCATCGGGACAGGGGAGGGGAACATCTGGAAACACCATATATTTT. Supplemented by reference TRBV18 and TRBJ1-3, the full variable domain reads NAGVMQNPRHLVRRRGQEARLRCSPMKGHSHVYWYRQLPEEGLKFMVYLQKENIIDESGMPKERFSAEFPKEGPSILRIQQVVRGDSAAYFCASSPSGQGRGTSGNTIYFGEGSWLTVV.

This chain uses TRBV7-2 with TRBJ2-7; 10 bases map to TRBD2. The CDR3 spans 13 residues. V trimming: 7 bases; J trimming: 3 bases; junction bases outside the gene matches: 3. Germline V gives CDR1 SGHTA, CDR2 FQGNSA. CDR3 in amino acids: CASKGLASYEQYF. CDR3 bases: TGTGCCAGCAAGGGACTAGCGAGCTACGAGCAGTACTTC. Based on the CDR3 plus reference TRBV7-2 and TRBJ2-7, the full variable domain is GAGVSQSPSNKVTEKGKDVELRCDPISGHTALYWYRQSLGQGLEFLIYFQGNSAPDKSGLPSDRFSAERTGGSVSTLTIQRTQQEDSAVYLCASKGLASYEQYFGPGTRLTVT.

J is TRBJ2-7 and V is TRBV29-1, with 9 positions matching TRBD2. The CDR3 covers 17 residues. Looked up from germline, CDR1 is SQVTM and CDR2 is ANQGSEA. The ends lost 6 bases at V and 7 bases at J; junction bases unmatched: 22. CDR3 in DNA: TGCAGCGTCGGCCCGGGGCGGGGGGGTTACGGAACTGGTGAGCAGTACTTC. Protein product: CSVGPGRGGYGTGEQYF.

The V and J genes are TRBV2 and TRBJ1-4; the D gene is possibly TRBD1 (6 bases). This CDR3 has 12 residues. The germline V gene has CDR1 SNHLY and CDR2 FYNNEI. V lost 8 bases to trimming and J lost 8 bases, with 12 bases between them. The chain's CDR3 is CASRGGWEKLFF. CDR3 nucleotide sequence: TGTGCCAGCCGAGGGGGTTGGGAAAAACTGTTTTTT.

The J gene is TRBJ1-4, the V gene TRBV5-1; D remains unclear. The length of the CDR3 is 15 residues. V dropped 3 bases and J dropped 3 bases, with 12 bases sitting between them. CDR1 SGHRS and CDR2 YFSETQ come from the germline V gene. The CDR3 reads CASSWGGNPNEKLFF. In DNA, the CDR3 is TGCGCCAGCAGCTGGGGAGGGAATCCTAATGAAAAACTGTTTTTT. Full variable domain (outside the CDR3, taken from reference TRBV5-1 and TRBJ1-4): KAGVTQTPRYLIKTRGQQVTLSCSPISGHRSVSWYQQTPGQGLQFLFEYFSETQRNKGNFPGRFSGRQFSNSRSEMNVSTLELGDSALYLCASSWGGNPNEKLFFGSGTQLSVL.

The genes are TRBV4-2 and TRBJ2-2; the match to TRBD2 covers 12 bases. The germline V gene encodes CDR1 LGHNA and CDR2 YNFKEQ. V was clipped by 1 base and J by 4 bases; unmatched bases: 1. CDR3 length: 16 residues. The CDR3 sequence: CASSQGLAGVTGELFF. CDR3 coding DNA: TGTGCCAGCAGCCAAGGACTAGCGGGGGTCACCGGGGAGCTGTTTTTT.

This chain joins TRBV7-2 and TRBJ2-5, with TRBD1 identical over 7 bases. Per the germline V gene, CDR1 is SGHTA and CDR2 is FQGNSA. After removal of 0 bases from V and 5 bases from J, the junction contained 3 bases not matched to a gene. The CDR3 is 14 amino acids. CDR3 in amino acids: CASSLAGRGETQYF. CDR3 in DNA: TGTGCCAGCAGCTTAGCCGGCAGGGGGGAGACCCAGTACTTC.

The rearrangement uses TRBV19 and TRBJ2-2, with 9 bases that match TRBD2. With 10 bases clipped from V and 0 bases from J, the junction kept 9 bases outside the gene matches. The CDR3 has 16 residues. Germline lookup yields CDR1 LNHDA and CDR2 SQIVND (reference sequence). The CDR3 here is CATRSSGDPNTGELFF. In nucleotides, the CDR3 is TGTGCCACGCGGTCTAGCGGGGACCCGAACACCGGGGAGCTGTTTTTT. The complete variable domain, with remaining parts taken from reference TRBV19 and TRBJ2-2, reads DGGITQSPKYLFRKEGQNVTLSCEQNLNHDAMYWYRQDPGQGLRLIYYSQIVNDFQKGDIAEGYSVSREKKESFPLTVTSAQKNPTAFYLCATRSSGDPNTGELFFGEGSRLTVL.

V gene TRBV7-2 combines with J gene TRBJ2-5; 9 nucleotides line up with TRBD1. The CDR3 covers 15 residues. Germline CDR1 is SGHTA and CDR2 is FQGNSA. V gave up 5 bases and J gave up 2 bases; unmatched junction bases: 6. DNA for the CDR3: TGTGCCAGCAGCACGGGACAGGGCCAACAAGAGACCCAGTACTTC. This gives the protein CASSTGQGQQETQYF.

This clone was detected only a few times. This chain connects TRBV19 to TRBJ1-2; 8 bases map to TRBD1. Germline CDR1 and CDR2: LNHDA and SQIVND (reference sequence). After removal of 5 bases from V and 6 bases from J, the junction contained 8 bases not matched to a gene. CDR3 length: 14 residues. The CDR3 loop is CASSLRGRTHGYTF. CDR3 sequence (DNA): TGTGCCAGTAGTCTCAGGGGGCGCACCCATGGCTACACCTTC. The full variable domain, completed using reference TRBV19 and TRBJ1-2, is DGGITQSPKYLFRKEGQNVTLSCEQNLNHDAMYWYRQDPGQGLRLIYYSQIVNDFQKGDIAEGYSVSREKKESFPLTVTSAQKNPTAFYLCASSLRGRTHGYTFGSGTRLTVV.

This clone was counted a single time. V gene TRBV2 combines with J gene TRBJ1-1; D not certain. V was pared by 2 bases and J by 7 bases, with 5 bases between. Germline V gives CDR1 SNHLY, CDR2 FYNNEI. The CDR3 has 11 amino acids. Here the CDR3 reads CASSEYIEAFF. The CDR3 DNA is TGTGCCAGCAGTGAATACATTGAAGCTTTCTTT.

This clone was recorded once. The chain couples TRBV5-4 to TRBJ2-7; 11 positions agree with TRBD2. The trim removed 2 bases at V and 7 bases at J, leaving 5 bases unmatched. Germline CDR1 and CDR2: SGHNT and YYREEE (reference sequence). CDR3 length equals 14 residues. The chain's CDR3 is CASSFLAGGKEQYF. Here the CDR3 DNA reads TGTGCCAGCAGCTTTCTAGCGGGGGGTAAGGAGCAGTACTTC.

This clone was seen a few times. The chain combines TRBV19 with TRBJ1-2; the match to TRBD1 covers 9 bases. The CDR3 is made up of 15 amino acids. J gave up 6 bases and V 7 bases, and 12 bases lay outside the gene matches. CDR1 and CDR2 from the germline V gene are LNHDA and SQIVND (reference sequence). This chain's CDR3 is CASTETGGPRDGYTF. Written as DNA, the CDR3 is TGTGCCAGTACTGAAACAGGGGGCCCGAGAGATGGCTACACCTTC. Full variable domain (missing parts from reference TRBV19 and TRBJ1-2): DGGITQSPKYLFRKEGQNVTLSCEQNLNHDAMYWYRQDPGQGLRLIYYSQIVNDFQKGDIAEGYSVSREKKESFPLTVTSAQKNPTAFYLCASTETGGPRDGYTFGSGTRLTVV.

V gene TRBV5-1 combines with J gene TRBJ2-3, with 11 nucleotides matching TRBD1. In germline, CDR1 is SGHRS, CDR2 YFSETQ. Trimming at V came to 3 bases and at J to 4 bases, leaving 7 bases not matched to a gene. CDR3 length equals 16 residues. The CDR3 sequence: CASSWTGQGVADTQYF. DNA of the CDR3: TGCGCCAGCAGCTGGACGGGACAGGGGGTGGCAGATACGCAGTATTTT.

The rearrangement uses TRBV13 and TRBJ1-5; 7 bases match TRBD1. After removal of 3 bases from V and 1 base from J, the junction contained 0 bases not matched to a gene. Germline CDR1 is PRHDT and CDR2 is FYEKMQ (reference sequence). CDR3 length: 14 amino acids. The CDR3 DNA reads TGTGCCAGCAGCTTGGGACAGAGCAATCAGCCCCAGCATTTT. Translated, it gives CASSLGQSNQPQHF.

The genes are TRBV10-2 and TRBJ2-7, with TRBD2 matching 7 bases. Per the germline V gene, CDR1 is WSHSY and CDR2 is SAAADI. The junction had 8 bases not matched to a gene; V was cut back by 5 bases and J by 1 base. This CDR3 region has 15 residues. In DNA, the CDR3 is TGCGCCAGCAGTAGACCGGGGGGACGGTCCTACGAGCAGTACTTC. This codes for CASSRPGGRSYEQYF.